Listed here are 21 T cell receptor beta chains from one sample, sequenced in a study of T cells in Graves' hyperthyroidism and ophthalmopathy (dated 2019 in TCRdb). Preparation of the library involved multiplex PCR. The run used an Illumina HiSeq 2000. Amplification of TCR beta CDR3 regions was carried out from RNA transcripts. A first-round RT-PCR of the TCR CDR3 used the HTBI primer set with the Qiagen OneStep RT-PCR kit. Starting from the raw public reads, TCRdb applied fastp trimming at Q25, assembled clones with MiXCR and retained in-frame beta chains. Merged by CDR3 protein, the rows form single entries marked with the most common genes and DNA. The sample contains 400,000 or so distinct CDR3 sequences, around 15% of them found a single time. Of the sample, approximately 19% falls within the top ten clones. The sequenced material came from blood. All receptors come from a woman aged 60-75 years with Graves' ophthalmopathy.

Many counts were recorded for this clonotype. The chain combines TRBV18 with TRBJ2-2; D not resolved. There are 14 residues in the CDR3. Per germline, CDR1 KGHSH and CDR2 LQKENI. V lost 3 bases, J lost 4 bases, and 9 bases lay in between. The CDR3 DNA reads as TGTGCCAGCTCACCGGGCGGCGGCACCGGGGAGCTGTTTTTT. It translates to CASSPGGGTGELFF.

The chain uses TRBV15 and TRBJ2-1; 9 bases line up with TRBD2. The V segment lost 1 base and the J segment 9 bases; nucleotides outside the gene matches: 7. Germline V gives CDR1 LNHNV, CDR2 YYDKDF (reference sequence). This CDR3 region has 15 residues. CDR3 DNA: TGTGCCACCAGCAGAGGGGGAGGAGCGGGAGGTGAGCAGTTCTTC. It is translated as CATSRGGGAGGEQFF.

This clonotype showed up just once. A read error is possible here, since a much larger clone lies one base away. The genes are TRBV7-6 and TRBJ2-3; 15 positions agree with TRBD2. J gave up 4 bases and V 5 bases, and 10 bases lay outside the gene matches. From germline, CDR1 is SGHVS and CDR2 FNYEAQ. CDR3 length: 18 residues. The CDR3: CASSTRTSGRAGADTQYF. In DNA form, the CDR3 reads TGTGCCAGCAGCACACGGACTAGCGGGAGGGCCGGAGCAGATACGCAGTATTTT. The variable domain in full, completed from reference TRBV7-6 and TRBJ2-3, reads GAGVSQSPRYKVTKRGQDVALRCDPISGHVSLYWYRQALGQGPEFLTYFNYEAQQDKSGLPNDRFSAERPEGSISTLTIQRTEQRDSAMYRCASSTRTSGRAGADTQYFGPGTRLTVL.

This clonotype was seen a handful of times. The chain employs TRBV13 and TRBJ2-2; a possible D gene is TRBD1 (6 bases). CDR1 and CDR2 from the germline V gene are PRHDT and FYEKMQ (reference sequence). The CDR3 contains 15 residues. Between the trimmed V and J ends, which lost 1 base and 3 bases, there was a span of 9 bases. The CDR3 bases are TGTGCCAGCAGCTTAGCCGGGACATACACCGGGGAGCTGTTTTTT. Translated, it gives CASSLAGTYTGELFF.

This clonotype appeared many times. The rearrangement joins TRBV11-2 to TRBJ2-4; the D gene is possibly TRBD2 (6 bases). The V and J ends lost 5 bases and 2 bases respectively, with 7 bases between them. Germline-derived CDR1 and CDR2 are SGHAT and FQNNGV. This CDR3 spans 13 amino acids. CDR3 protein: CASSGGSKNIQYF. In DNA, the CDR3 is TGTGCCAGCAGCGGGGGGTCCAAAAACATTCAGTACTTC.

This clonotype was picked up many times. The rearrangement joins TRBV7-3 to TRBJ2-7; D possibly uses TRBD1 or TRBD2 (5 bases each). V lost 5 bases, J lost 6 bases, and 17 bases lay in between. Germline CDR1 is SGHTA and CDR2 is FQGTGA. This CDR3 is 14 amino acids long. The CDR3 coding sequence is TGTGCCAGCAGCCCCCGGGACGGCCGAGGCGAGCAGTACTTC. Translating it yields CASSPRDGRGEQYF.

The rearrangement links TRBV20-1 to TRBJ2-3; D gene ambiguous. This CDR3 comprises 14 residues. V lost 2 bases and J 6 bases, leaving 15 bases between the germline ends. The V gene's germline CDR1 is DFQATT and CDR2 SNEGSKA (reference sequence). CDR3 in DNA: TGCAGTGCTAGACTCCCGATTCGGGCCGATACGCAGTATTTT. It translates to CSARLPIRADTQYF.

The genes are TRBV27 and TRBJ2-3, with 12 bases fitting TRBD2. The CDR3 is 15 amino acids. CDR1 is MNHEY, CDR2 SMNVEV, per germline (reference sequence). V was pared by 5 bases and J by 9 bases, with 9 bases of the junction left unmatched. The CDR3 DNA sequence: TGTGCCAGCAGTCCGTTCGGGCTAGCGGGGGGGACGCAGTATTTT. Its translation: CASSPFGLAGGTQYF.

Many counts were recorded for this clonotype. The V and J genes are TRBV20-1 and TRBJ2-1; TRBD1 aligns across 9 bases. Germline CDR1 DFQATT, CDR2 SNEGSKA (reference sequence). This CDR3 contains 15 residues. V lost 3 bases and J lost 3; bases outside the gene matches: 6. Here the CDR3 DNA reads TGCAGTGCTAGTCCCGGGACAGGGAACTACAATGAGCAGTTCTTC. Residues: CSASPGTGNYNEQFF.

This clonotype was seen many times. The chain is built from TRBV2 and TRBJ2-7; TRBD1 might be the D (6 bases). The CDR3 is made up of 12 amino acids. Germline V CDR1 and CDR2: SNHLY, FYNNEI. V was clipped by 7 bases and J by 3 bases, with 10 bases between them. DNA for the CDR3: TGTGCCAGCAAATTGGACAGCTACGAGCAGTACTTC. Amino acid sequence: CASKLDSYEQYF.

This clonotype was picked up many times. The chain has TRBV30 and TRBJ1-3; D possibly corresponds to TRBD1 (6 bases). Trimming took 2 bases from V and 2 from J, leaving 13 bases between them. The germline V gene encodes CDR1 GTSNPN and CDR2 SVGIG (reference sequence). The CDR3 sequence is 15 residues long. CDR3 DNA sequence: TGTGCCTGGAGTTATGGGACACCGACTGGAAACACCATATATTTT. Protein sequence: CAWSYGTPTGNTIYF.

Concerning this clonotype itself: The junction differs from germline at one of its ends, possibly a read error. V gene TRBV9 combines with J gene TRBJ2-2, with D possibly TRBD2 on 6 matching bases. This CDR3 is built from 14 residues. CDR1 is SGDLS and CDR2 is YYNGEE in the germline V gene. The CDR3, as DNA: TGTGCCAGCAGCGCGGGACGGTACACCGGGGGGCTGTTTTTT. Protein sequence: CASSAGRYTGGLFF.

The chain uses TRBV4-1 and TRBJ1-6; D is unresolved. Germline-derived CDR1 and CDR2 are MGHRA and YSYEKL. There are 13 residues in the CDR3. The V end lost 3 bases, the J end lost 9 bases, and 9 bases lay between the germline ends. The CDR3 bases are TGCGCCAGCAGCCAGGTTGTCTCTTCACCCCTCCACTTT. Translated, it gives CASSQVVSSPLHF.

In this sample, this clonotype turned up many times. The chain links TRBV10-2 to TRBJ2-7; TRBD2 aligns across 13 bases. Germline-derived CDR1 and CDR2 are WSHSY and SAAADI. The junction had 9 bases not matched to a gene; V was cut back by 7 bases and J by 0 bases. There are 17 residues in the CDR3. The CDR3 reads CASTPLAGGPSSYEQYF. Here the CDR3 DNA reads TGCGCCAGCACCCCACTAGCGGGAGGGCCGAGCTCCTACGAGCAGTACTTC.

At least ten counts were recorded for this clonotype. The gene calls are TRBV20-1 and TRBJ2-1; TRBD2 matches 11 bases. Trimming cost V 2 bases and J 5 bases; bases outside gene matches: 11. This CDR3 is built from 17 residues. CDR1 is DFQATT and CDR2 is SNEGSKA in the germline V gene (reference sequence). The CDR3 coding sequence is TGCAGTGCTAGATGGGGGGCTAGCGGGAGGAGGAACAATGAGCAGTTCTTC. Its protein product is CSARWGASGRRNNEQFF.

This clonotype has at least ten counts. The gene calls are TRBV27 and TRBJ2-7; 7 positions match TRBD1. CDR3 length equals 14 residues. In germline, CDR1 is MNHEY, CDR2 SMNVEV (reference sequence). The V gene end was trimmed by 10 bases and the J gene end by 1 base; junction bases not matched to a gene: 10. The CDR3 DNA reads TGTGCCAACCTCCCCCGGGACAGTTCCTACGAGCAGTACTTC. It is translated as CANLPRDSSYEQYF.

The CDR3 region is CASSPPEGAGLAGVSVPYEQYF. The CDR3 nucleotides read TGTGCCAGCAGCCCCCCGGAGGGGGCAGGACTAGCGGGAGTTTCTGTCCCCTACGAGCAGTACTTC. The genes are TRBV7-9 and TRBJ2-7; the match to TRBD2 covers 13 bases. With 5 bases clipped from V and 2 bases from J, the junction kept 24 bases outside the gene matches. Germline V lookup: CDR1 SEHNR, CDR2 FQNEAQ (reference sequence). CDR3 length: 22 residues.

The chain uses TRBV20-1 and TRBJ1-2; D gene uncertain. Trimming removed 1 base at V and 2 bases at J, with 11 bases between. The CDR3 loop spans 14 amino acids. Germline V CDR1 and CDR2: DFQATT, SNEGSKA (reference sequence). CDR3 loop: CSARGGVSNYGYTF. The CDR3 DNA sequence: TGCAGTGCTAGAGGAGGAGTTTCGAACTATGGCTACACCTTC.

This clonotype was observed a single time. This may be a read error, as it is one base from a much larger clone. The rearrangement joins TRBV2 to TRBJ2-3; a possible D gene is TRBD2 (5 bases). Germline assignment: CDR1 SNHLY and CDR2 FYNNEI. V dropped 6 bases and J dropped 4 bases, with 14 bases sitting between them. CDR3 length equals 14 residues. In DNA form, the CDR3 reads TGTGCCAGCAGCTTAAAGGGAGCCTCAGATACGCAGTATTTT. Its protein is CASSLKGASDTQYF.

At least ten counts were recorded for this clonotype. The chain is built from TRBV5-1 and TRBJ1-1; TRBD1 matches 7 bases. This CDR3 contains 17 residues. Unmatched junction bases numbered 9, after V lost 0 bases and J lost 1 base. Germline V gene sequence: CDR1 SGHRS, CDR2 YFSETQ. This CDR3 is CASSLVEGAQRNTEAFF. The CDR3 coding sequence is TGCGCCAGCAGCTTGGTGGAGGGGGCCCAAAGGAACACTGAAGCTTTCTTT.

This clonotype has at least ten counts. This chain links TRBV24-1 with TRBJ2-1, with 13 bases identical to TRBD2. There are 16 residues in the CDR3. CDR1 is KGHDR and CDR2 is SFDVKD in the germline V gene. V trimming: 2 bases; J trimming: 8 bases; junction bases outside the gene matches: 5. CDR3 nucleotide sequence: TGTGCCACCAGTGATTCCGGACTAGCGGGAGTTTATGAGCAGTTCTTC. Its translation is CATSDSGLAGVYEQFF.